The 32 T cell receptor beta chains below come from one sample, sequenced in a study of blood T cells in healthy people across ages. A sample-barcoded 5' primer and a J-beta primer mix were used in a second PCR of roughly 7 to 11 cycles. TCRdb passed the 5' RACE reads through MiXCR, listing each CDR3 protein once. The table includes roughly 930,000 distinct CDR3 sequences, around 49% detected once. The source material was blood. All receptors come from a man younger than 45 in good health.

This clonotype was seen only a few times. This sequence joins TRBV7-2 and TRBJ2-3; D may be TRBD1 or TRBD2 (5 bases each). Germline V gene lookup returns CDR1 SGHTA and CDR2 FQGNSA. The V gene lost 3 bases and the J gene lost 0 bases, with 19 bases spanning the gap. CDR3 length: 18 amino acids. Here the CDR3 DNA reads TGTGCCAGCAGCTTGGGCTGGGGACGCCAAGGAAGCACAGATACGCAGTATTTT. Its translation is CASSLGWGRQGSTDTQYF.

CDR3 DNA: TGTGCCGTAACAGGGGGCGGAGATACGCAGTATTTT. Translation gives CAVTGGGDTQYF. The chain links TRBV12-3 or TRBV12-4 to TRBJ2-3, with 9 bases identical to TRBD1. CDR3 length: 12 residues. Trimming cost V 11 bases and J 5 bases; bases outside gene matches: 5.

The J gene is TRBJ2-7, the V gene TRBV6-6, with D unclear. The germline V gene encodes CDR1 MNHNY and CDR2 SVGAGI (reference sequence). V was trimmed by 7 bases and J by 0 bases, leaving 10 bases between them. CDR3 length equals 13 residues. The CDR3 loop is CASKLGSSYEQYF. The CDR3 DNA is TGTGCCAGCAAATTAGGCAGCTCCTACGAGCAGTACTTC.

The V gene is TRBV4-3, the J gene TRBJ2-2; 9 nucleotides line up with TRBD2. Germline-derived CDR1 and CDR2 are LGHNA and YSLEER. CDR3 length: 16 residues. The V and J ends lost 1 base and 3 bases, in that order; junction bases with no gene match: 3. The CDR3 DNA reads as TGCGCCAGCAGCCAAGGCAGCGGGGGGTACACCGGGGAGCTGTTTTTT. Its translation: CASSQGSGGYTGELFF.

This sequence joins TRBV29-1 and TRBJ1-2, with D possibly matching TRBD1 (6 bases). This CDR3 is 11 amino acids long. Trimming cost V 8 bases and J 8 bases, with 15 bases left between them. The germline gives CDR1 SQVTM, CDR2 ANQGSEA. CDR3 sequence: CSPTGWGGYTF. The CDR3 coding sequence is TGCAGCCCTACAGGGTGGGGCGGCTACACCTTC.

This sequence joins TRBV24-1 and TRBJ2-5; D is possibly TRBD1 or TRBD2 (5 bases each). The J call may not be correct, given that the DNA end is closer to TRBJ2-7. Per the germline V gene, CDR1 is KGHDR and CDR2 is SFDVKD. This CDR3 has 11 amino acids. The CDR3 DNA is TGTGCCACCAGTCGGGACCGCGAGCAGTACTTC. Amino acid sequence: CATSRDREQYF.

The gene calls are TRBV11-2 and TRBJ1-2, with 9 positions matching TRBD1. The CDR3 has 15 amino acids. Germline V CDR1 and CDR2: SGHAT, FQNNGV. The trim removed 6 bases at V and 2 bases at J, leaving 7 bases unmatched. The CDR3 bases are TGTGCCAGCAGAACTCGGGACAGGGTGAACTATGGCTACACCTTC. Translated, it gives CASRTRDRVNYGYTF.

The V gene is TRBV7-9, the J gene TRBJ1-1, with D maybe TRBD1 (6 bases). Trimming cost V 5 bases and J 0 bases, with 13 bases left between them. The germline gives CDR1 SEHNR, CDR2 FQNEAQ (reference sequence). The CDR3 extends over 15 amino acids. CDR3 protein: CASSQIQGLNTEAFF. Written as DNA, the CDR3 is TGTGCCAGCAGCCAGATACAGGGACTGAACACTGAAGCTTTCTTT.

The chain employs TRBV6-6 and TRBJ2-3; D is perhaps TRBD2 (6 bases). The ends were cut back, 2 bases at V and 3 bases at J, with 9 bases in the middle. The length of the CDR3 is 14 residues. CDR1 and CDR2 from the germline V gene are MNHNY and SVGAGI (reference sequence). Written as DNA, the CDR3 is TGTGCCAGCAGTTACGGGGGGACGACAGATACGCAGTATTTT. Protein sequence: CASSYGGTTDTQYF.

This clonotype was seen once. The rearrangement links TRBV30 to TRBJ2-1, with 9 bases aligning to TRBD1. The CDR3 totals 14 residues. With 2 bases clipped from V and 4 bases from J, the junction kept 3 bases outside the gene matches. Germline values: CDR1 GTSNPN, CDR2 SVGIG (reference sequence). This chain's CDR3 is CAWSRDRAYNEQFF. DNA of the CDR3: TGTGCCTGGAGTAGGGACAGGGCTTACAATGAGCAGTTCTTC. The full variable domain, its missing parts supplied by reference TRBV30 and TRBJ2-1, is SQTIHQWPATLVQPVGSPLSLECTVEGTSNPNLYWYRQAAGRGLQLLFYSVGIGQISSEVPQNLSASRPQDRQFILSSKKLLLSDSGFYLCAWSRDRAYNEQFFGPGTRLTVL.

The chain is built from TRBV9 and TRBJ2-1; 8 bases align to TRBD2. The CDR3 consists of 14 residues. Germline loops: CDR1 SGDLS, CDR2 YYNGEE. V gave up 2 bases and J gave up 8 bases; unmatched junction bases: 6. CDR3 sequence: CASSVGGGPDEQFF. DNA of the CDR3: TGTGCCAGCAGCGTGGGCGGGGGGCCAGATGAGCAGTTCTTC.

This clonotype has ten or more counts. This chain's CDR3 is CASSLMGQGYEQYF. The CDR3 coding sequence is TGTGCCAGCAGCTTGATGGGACAGGGTTACGAGCAGTACTTC. The V gene is TRBV5-5, the J gene TRBJ2-7; 9 nucleotides agree with TRBD1. CDR3 length: 14 amino acids. Germline-derived CDR1 and CDR2 are SGHKS and YYEKEE (reference sequence). With 1 base clipped from V and 4 bases from J, the junction kept 3 bases outside the gene matches.

This rearrangement joins TRBV30 to TRBJ2-1; 8 nucleotides align to TRBD2. Trimming at V came to 0 bases and at J to 4 bases, leaving 5 bases not matched to a gene. Germline V gene sequence: CDR1 GTSNPN, CDR2 SVGIG (reference sequence). The CDR3 sequence is 15 residues long. CDR3 protein: CAWSVWRGVYNEQFF. In DNA form, the CDR3 reads TGTGCCTGGAGTGTCTGGCGGGGGGTATACAATGAGCAGTTCTTC. The full variable domain, rest sourced from reference TRBV30 and TRBJ2-1, is SQTIHQWPATLVQPVGSPLSLECTVEGTSNPNLYWYRQAAGRGLQLLFYSVGIGQISSEVPQNLSASRPQDRQFILSSKKLLLSDSGFYLCAWSVWRGVYNEQFFGPGTRLTVL.

This clonotype was counted between two and nine times. V usage is TRBV7-2 and J usage is TRBJ1-5; tentative D call: TRBD1 (6 bases). The V gene lost 0 bases and the J gene lost 2 bases, with 11 bases spanning the gap. Germline CDR1 SGHTA, CDR2 FQGNSA. CDR3 size: 16 residues. In nucleotides, the CDR3 is TGTGCCAGCAGCTTAGCGGGGGCAGGGGGCAATCAGCCCCAGCATTTT. Translated: CASSLAGAGGNQPQHF. Full variable domain (missing parts from reference TRBV7-2 and TRBJ1-5): GAGVSQSPSNKVTEKGKDVELRCDPISGHTALYWYRQSLGQGLEFLIYFQGNSAPDKSGLPSDRFSAERTGGSVSTLTIQRTQQEDSAVYLCASSLAGAGGNQPQHFGDGTRLSIL.

The chain couples TRBV29-1 to TRBJ2-7; 11 bases are a match to TRBD1. Per the germline V gene, CDR1 is SQVTM and CDR2 is ANQGSEA. The trim removed 6 bases at V and 3 bases at J, leaving 4 bases unmatched. This CDR3 comprises 13 residues. CDR3 loop: CSVGTGGYYEQYF. CDR3 sequence (DNA): TGCAGCGTGGGGACAGGGGGTTACTACGAGCAGTACTTC.

The chain is built from TRBV19 and TRBJ1-5; 7 nucleotides align to TRBD1. This CDR3 is 15 amino acids long. Germline assignment: CDR1 LNHDA and CDR2 SQIVND (reference sequence). J was trimmed by 3 bases and V by 3 bases; bases with no gene match: 5. The CDR3 nucleotides read TGTGCCAGTAGTATCGGGACAGCGTACAATCAGCCCCAGCATTTT. Translated: CASSIGTAYNQPQHF.

In its sample, this clonotype was seen many times. The V gene is TRBV29-1, the J gene TRBJ2-7; 8 positions agree with TRBD2. Germline CDR1 reads SQVTM; CDR2 reads ANQGSEA. The J segment lost 5 bases and the V segment lost 3 bases, leaving 9 bases of the junction unmatched. The length of the CDR3 is 14 residues. Here the CDR3 DNA reads TGCAGCGTTGAGGCCATAGGAGCGGGGGACGAGCAGTACTTC. Translated, it gives CSVEAIGAGDEQYF.

This clonotype was recorded at least ten times. The chain joins TRBV6-6 to TRBJ2-4; D is possibly TRBD1 (6 bases). The CDR3 sequence is 17 residues long. Germline V gives CDR1 MNHNY, CDR2 SVGAGI (reference sequence). Trimming took off 6 bases at V and 1 base at J, with 19 bases between the two ends. The CDR3 sequence is CASRGGAILNAKNIQYF. In DNA form, the CDR3 reads TGTGCCAGCAGAGGGGGAGCCATATTGAACGCCAAAAACATTCAGTACTTC.

The DNA of the CDR3 is TGCGCCAGCAGCTTGGCTCCGGGTCACGACCAAGAGACCCAGTACTTC. It translates to CASSLAPGHDQETQYF. This chain uses TRBV5-1 with TRBJ2-5; D call uncertain. Deletions cut 0 bases from V and 0 bases from J, with 12 bases between. Per germline, CDR1 SGHRS and CDR2 YFSETQ. The CDR3 has 16 amino acids.

This chain links TRBV6-6 with TRBJ1-2; tentative D call: TRBD1 (6 bases). Deletions cut 2 bases from V and 6 bases from J, with 13 bases between. This CDR3 comprises 14 residues. Germline CDR1 MNHNY, CDR2 SVGAGI (reference sequence). The CDR3 coding sequence is TGTGCCAGCAGTTACGCAACAGGGTTCGATGGCTACACCTTC. This gives the protein CASSYATGFDGYTF.

V usage is TRBV12-3 or TRBV12-4 and J usage is TRBJ2-5; 7 bases match TRBD1. J gave up 3 bases and V 5 bases, and 9 bases lay outside the gene matches. The CDR3 spans 15 residues. In nucleotides, the CDR3 is TGTGCCAGCAGTCACAGGGGAGTTGGAAAAGAGACCCAGTACTTC. Protein product: CASSHRGVGKETQYF.

The chain employs TRBV30 and TRBJ1-2; D gene ambiguous. V was cut by 3 bases and J by 4 bases, with 6 bases left in between. The CDR3 covers 11 residues. Germline CDR1 and CDR2: GTSNPN and SVGIG (reference sequence). CDR3 residues: CAWRQFYGYTF. CDR3 nucleotides: TGTGCCTGGAGACAGTTCTATGGCTACACCTTC.

There are a few counts of this clonotype. The genes are TRBV20-1 and TRBJ2-7, with D maybe TRBD1 (5 bases). Germline V gene lookup returns CDR1 DFQATT and CDR2 SNEGSKA (reference sequence). Trimming cost V 0 bases and J 3 bases, with 12 bases left between them. This CDR3 comprises 14 residues. The CDR3 region has the DNA TGCAGTGCTAGAGATGAACAGGATTTCTACGAGCAGTACTTC. Translating gives CSARDEQDFYEQYF.

This clonotype was seen only a few times. The rearrangement links TRBV27 to TRBJ2-1, with 8 bases aligning to TRBD2. Germline V gene sequence: CDR1 MNHEY, CDR2 SMNVEV (reference sequence). V lost 5 bases to trimming and J lost 5 bases; unmatched junction nucleotides: 17. The CDR3 loop spans 18 amino acids. The CDR3 reads CASSRISGAGGRDNEQFF. The CDR3 DNA is TGTGCCAGCAGTAGAATCTCAGGTGCGGGGGGCCGGGACAATGAGCAGTTCTTC.

The genes are TRBV4-3 and TRBJ2-1; 12 bases align to TRBD2. This CDR3 has 18 amino acids. Trimming at V came to 0 bases and at J to 8 bases, leaving 11 bases not matched to a gene. Germline CDR1 LGHNA, CDR2 YSLEER. The CDR3 loop reads CASSQEPARLAGEDEQFF. Written as DNA, the CDR3 is TGCGCCAGCAGCCAAGAGCCTGCGAGACTAGCGGGGGAGGATGAGCAGTTCTTC.

The V call is TRBV3-1, the J call TRBJ1-4; no reliable D call. Per the germline V gene, CDR1 is LGHDT and CDR2 is YNNKEL (reference sequence). Trimming removed 0 bases from V and 10 bases from J, with 6 bases in between. This CDR3 has 12 amino acids. The CDR3 loop is CASSQESSKLFF. CDR3 nucleotide sequence: TGTGCCAGCAGCCAAGAATCCTCAAAACTGTTTTTT.

In its sample, this clonotype was seen many times. This chain links TRBV7-2 with TRBJ2-3; the D is unclear. Trimming removed 0 bases at V and 1 base at J, with 5 bases between. The CDR3 runs 14 residues. Germline lookup yields CDR1 SGHTA and CDR2 FQGNSA. The CDR3: CASSLAPGTDTQYF. The CDR3 nucleotides read TGTGCCAGCAGCTTAGCCCCGGGCACAGATACGCAGTATTTT.

This chain joins TRBV2 and TRBJ2-7, with TRBD1 as a possible D gene (6 bases). Looked up from germline, CDR1 is SNHLY and CDR2 is FYNNEI. This CDR3 contains 14 residues. Trimming stripped 6 bases from V and 0 bases from J, with 12 bases between. DNA of the CDR3: TGTGCCAGCAGGACGGGACATAGCTCCTACGAGCAGTACTTC. Encoded protein: CASRTGHSSYEQYF.

This clonotype was found a few times. V gene TRBV4-3 combines with J gene TRBJ2-6, with D possibly TRBD2 on 6 matching bases. CDR3 length equals 20 residues. Trimming left V 1 base short and J 0 bases short, with 19 bases between. The germline CDR1 and CDR2 sequences are LGHNA and YSLEER. In nucleotides, the CDR3 is TGCGCCAGCAGCCAAGCTTATCTGGGACTCCCAAACTCTGGGGCCAACGTCCTGACTTTC. Translating it yields CASSQAYLGLPNSGANVLTF.

This clonotype was counted only a few times. The rearrangement uses TRBV20-1 and TRBJ1-5; D is undetermined. The CDR3 is 12 residues long. V lost 5 bases and J lost 8, with 13 bases in between. From germline, CDR1 is DFQATT and CDR2 SNEGSKA (reference sequence). Here the CDR3 reads CSAGRSTEPQHF. The CDR3 DNA sequence: TGCAGTGCTGGACGTAGCACCGAGCCCCAGCATTTT.

This clonotype appeared a few times. This chain links TRBV20-1 with TRBJ1-2, with D hard to call. V was shortened by 2 bases and J by 8 bases, with 12 bases between the two germline ends. The length of the CDR3 is 12 residues. CDR1 is DFQATT and CDR2 is SNEGSKA in the germline V gene (reference sequence). The CDR3 DNA is TGCAGTGCTAGACACGGGAGTCAGGGCTACACCTTC. Translation: CSARHGSQGYTF.

The chain combines TRBV7-2 with TRBJ2-3; unclear D gene. Germline V gene data show CDR1 as SGHTA and CDR2 as FQGNSA. With 1 base removed from V and 7 bases from J, the gap between germline ends came to 15 bases. The CDR3 spans 15 residues. CDR3 in amino acids: CASSLGSSAMYTQYF. The CDR3 DNA is TGTGCCAGCAGCTTAGGGTCCTCGGCAATGTATACGCAGTATTTT.